Given below is one TCR beta chain in context. Its antigen is still unknown. The sample belongs to a study of T cell responses to AZD1222 COVID-19 vaccine. About the research overall: Second-dose groups at about 4 or about 12 weeks were pooled.

Study-wide points: There were mostly white British donors and more females than males, and clonal diversity was possibly underestimated. Nearly half of spike-specific TCRs reportedly target unmutated variant regions. Scientists sampled the repertoires only once the peak T cell response had passed.

The table came from immunoSEQ multiplex PCR; TCRdb's copy has only in-frame clones and leaves some out. The sample has roughly 260,000 clones, over 90% seen once. Germline assignment: CDR1 MDHEN and CDR2 SYDVKM. This CDR3 spans 14 amino acids. J gave up 4 bases and V 5 bases, and 6 bases lay outside the gene matches. This clonotype originated in an adult in good health. The chain recombines TRBV28 with TRBJ2-7, with 9 bases lining up with TRBD1. Here the sequenced sample was peripheral blood, taken on day 0 of AZD1222 vaccination. The CDR3 DNA is TGTGCCAGCAGTCGGCCTGGGACAGGGTACGAGCAGTACTTC. Amino acids: CASSRPGTGYEQYF.